A single T cell receptor beta chain is shown here with its context. Per germline, CDR1 MNHEY and CDR2 SMNVEV (reference sequence). Trimming removed 1 base at V and 5 bases at J, with 8 bases between. The CDR3 has 14 residues. The sample belongs to a study of Siglec-9 on CD8 T cells in melanoma. Produced via immunoSEQ multiplex PCR; TCRdb's table is partial and in-frame only. The sample contains 25,000 to 30,000 clones, about 80% of which appear only once. The clonotype comes from a human donor in good health. The sequencing input was Siglec-9- CD8+ T cells sorted from blood. V and J are TRBV27 and TRBJ2-2; weak D call: TRBD2 (6 bases). CDR3 residues: CASSLLGRTGELFF. In DNA form, the CDR3 reads TGTGCCAGCAGTTTATTAGGGAGGACCGGGGAGCTGTTTTTT.